The 30 T cell receptor beta chains presented below share a single source sample, sequenced in a study of STAT5B mutations in CD4+ large granular lymphocyte leukemia. The repertoire was sequenced with immunoSEQ multiplex PCR; TCRdb's copy has only in-frame clones and lacks some. Of approximately 30,000 clones listed, about two thirds are singletons. The sequenced material came from CD4+ T cells from blood buffy coats. The receptors derive from a human donor in good health.

The chain couples TRBV10-3 to TRBJ1-4, with TRBD1 as a possible D gene (5 bases). This CDR3 is 13 amino acids long. V shed 6 bases and J shed 2 bases, with 7 bases lying between them. CDR1 and CDR2 (germline): ENHRY, SYGVKD. The CDR3 protein is CAIRWGTNEKLFF. The CDR3, as DNA: TGTGCCATCAGGTGGGGGACTAATGAAAAACTGTTTTTT.

The chain carries TRBV9 and TRBJ1-2; D is perhaps TRBD1 (5 bases). The CDR3 runs 14 residues. Germline V CDR1 and CDR2: SGDLS, YYNGEE. Trimming removed 3 bases from V and 2 bases from J, with 11 bases in between. CDR3 protein: CASSAPTENYGYTF. Written as DNA, the CDR3 is TGTGCCAGCAGCGCACCGACAGAAAACTATGGCTACACCTTC.

This rearrangement joins TRBV5-1 to TRBJ2-5; D unclear. The CDR3 contains 16 residues. With 0 bases removed from V and 0 bases from J, the gap between germline ends came to 12 bases. The germline V gene has CDR1 SGHRS and CDR2 YFSETQ. In DNA form, the CDR3 reads TGCGCCAGCAGCTTGGGGATACAGCCCCACCAAGAGACCCAGTACTTC. Translating it yields CASSLGIQPHQETQYF.

On this clone: A junction end diverges from the germline sequence, so it may reflect a read error. V usage is TRBV7-7 and J usage is TRBJ2-1; TRBD2 aligns across 10 bases. Germline lookup yields CDR1 SSHAT and CDR2 FNYEAQ (reference sequence). This CDR3 has 16 residues. This CDR3 reads CASSLAFSGGHNEQFF. In DNA form, the CDR3 reads TGTGCTAGCAGCTTAGCGTTTAGCGGGGGGCACAATGAGCAGTTCTTC.

This chain joins TRBV28 and TRBJ2-5, with 14 bases matching TRBD2. With V trimmed by 2 bases and J by 9 bases, 8 bases remained unmatched. The V gene's germline CDR1 is MDHEN and CDR2 SYDVKM. This CDR3 has 16 amino acids. The CDR3 DNA follows: TGTGCCAGCAGTTTAGGGACTAGCGGGGGCTCGGGGGCCCAGTACTTC. This encodes CASSLGTSGGSGAQYF.

The rearrangement joins TRBV2 to TRBJ1-5; D is undetermined. CDR3 length equals 18 residues. Trimming stripped 3 bases from V and 0 bases from J, with 18 bases between. The germline CDR1 and CDR2 sequences are SNHLY and FYNNEI. The CDR3 DNA reads as TGTGCCAGCAGTGACGGCAGGATGCAGTCCCATAGCAATCAGCCCCAGCATTTT. The encoded protein is CASSDGRMQSHSNQPQHF. The whole variable domain, filled in from reference TRBV2 and TRBJ1-5, reads EPEVTQTPSHQVTQMGQEVILRCVPISNHLYFYWYRQILGQKVEFLVSFYNNEISEKSEIFDDQFSVERPDGSNFTLKIRSTKLEDSAMYFCASSDGRMQSHSNQPQHFGDGTRLSIL.

This chain joins TRBV10-2 and TRBJ1-3; D not resolved. Germline V lookup: CDR1 WSHSY, CDR2 SAAADI. V was shortened by 10 bases and J by 0 bases, with 10 bases between the two germline ends. The CDR3 has 13 residues. The CDR3, as DNA: TGCGCCACCCGGCCTTCCTCTGGAAACACCATATATTTT. It yields the protein CATRPSSGNTIYF.

CDR3 sequence: CASSIDSSTDTQYF. The CDR3 region has the DNA TGTGCCAGCAGCATCGATTCTAGCACAGATACGCAGTATTTT. The chain couples TRBV7-9 to TRBJ2-3; D unresolved. The CDR3 spans 14 residues. Germline-derived CDR1 and CDR2 are SEHNR and FQNEAQ (reference sequence). Trimming took off 5 bases at V and 0 bases at J, with 9 bases between the two ends.

This clone has more than one count but fewer than ten. The chain joins TRBV7-8 to TRBJ1-5; the D is unclear. CDR3 length: 16 residues. V was clipped by 1 base and J by 2 bases, with 12 bases between them. Germline V gene data show CDR1 as SGHVS and CDR2 as FQNEAQ. The DNA for the CDR3 is TGTGCCAGCAGCTTAGACCACGGGGTTGGCAATCAGCCCCAGCATTTT. Amino acid sequence: CASSLDHGVGNQPQHF.

This clone was observed a handful of times. The J gene is TRBJ2-5, the V gene TRBV28; TRBD2 matches 8 bases. The germline CDR1 and CDR2 sequences are MDHEN and SYDVKM. The CDR3 contains 14 residues. Trimming at V came to 5 bases and at J to 9 bases, leaving 11 bases not matched to a gene. The CDR3 bases are TGTGCCAGCAGTAAGACTAGCGTGGGATGGGCCCAGTACTTC. This codes for CASSKTSVGWAQYF.

The chain couples TRBV7-6 to TRBJ1-1; 11 positions agree with TRBD1. The J segment lost 0 bases and the V segment lost 7 bases, leaving 7 bases of the junction unmatched. CDR3 size: 16 residues. Germline V gene data show CDR1 as SGHVS and CDR2 as FNYEAQ. The CDR3 region is CASTRGQGVLNTEAFF. CDR3 nucleotides: TGTGCCAGCACAAGGGGACAGGGGGTTTTGAACACTGAAGCTTTCTTT.

A single count supports this clone. The rearrangement joins TRBV19 to TRBJ2-7, with 8 bases lining up with TRBD2. This CDR3 spans 13 amino acids. Germline CDR1 and CDR2: LNHDA and SQIVND (reference sequence). After removal of 5 bases from V and 6 bases from J, the junction contained 6 bases not matched to a gene. CDR3 coding DNA: TGTGCCAGTAGTGTTACGGGAGGGGGCGAGCAGTACTTC. Translated: CASSVTGGGEQYF.

V gene TRBV19 combines with J gene TRBJ2-1, with D tentatively TRBD1 (5 bases). The V gene lost 5 bases and the J gene lost 0 bases, with 11 bases spanning the gap. CDR1 is LNHDA, CDR2 SQIVND, per germline (reference sequence). The CDR3 totals 15 residues. The CDR3 DNA follows: TGTGCCAGTAGTGACACAGGTATCTCCTACAATGAGCAGTTCTTC. This translates into CASSDTGISYNEQFF.

The V gene is TRBV18, the J gene TRBJ2-7; TRBD1 is a possible D gene (5 bases). The CDR3 sequence is 13 residues long. V lost 2 bases to trimming and J lost 6 bases, with 11 bases between them. Germline CDR1 is KGHSH and CDR2 is LQKENI. CDR3 nucleotide sequence: TGTGCCAGCTCACCAGAAGGGGTCGGCGAGCAGTACTTC. Its protein is CASSPEGVGEQYF.

The chain carries TRBV9 and TRBJ2-6; perhaps TRBD2 as D (6 bases). Between the trimmed V and J ends, which lost 5 bases and 5 bases, there was a span of 20 bases. The CDR3 runs 17 residues. Germline V lookup: CDR1 SGDLS, CDR2 YYNGEE. CDR3 protein: CASSDTQPGLRANVLTF. For the CDR3, the DNA is TGTGCCAGCAGTGACACCCAACCGGGACTCCGGGCCAACGTCCTGACTTTC.

This clone turned up a few times. The chain combines TRBV11-2 with TRBJ2-2; D is perhaps TRBD1 (5 bases). This CDR3 region has 14 residues. Trimming stripped 2 bases from V and 1 base from J, with 5 bases between. Per germline, CDR1 SGHAT and CDR2 FQNNGV. The CDR3 sequence is CASSLRGNTGELFF. The CDR3 nucleotides are TGTGCCAGCAGCTTAAGGGGGAACACCGGGGAGCTGTTTTTT.

The chain combines TRBV2 with TRBJ1-2; D is ambiguous. The CDR3 runs to 15 residues. The germline V gene encodes CDR1 SNHLY and CDR2 FYNNEI. V lost 6 bases and J 0 bases, leaving 14 bases between the germline ends. In DNA form, the CDR3 reads TGTGCCAGCAGGGCTAGGACCAATACTAACTATGGCTACACCTTC. Protein: CASRARTNTNYGYTF.

The rearrangement links TRBV5-1 to TRBJ2-3; D is unresolved. V dropped 0 bases and J dropped 2 bases, with 16 bases sitting between them. The CDR3 totals 17 residues. The germline CDR1 and CDR2 sequences are SGHRS and YFSETQ. CDR3 coding DNA: TGCGCCAGCAGCTTGGCCGACCTACCGGGCCTCACAGATACGCAGTATTTT. Translating it yields CASSLADLPGLTDTQYF.

This clone was detected a few times. The chain recombines TRBV6-6 with TRBJ2-7; D possibly uses TRBD1 or TRBD2 (6 bases each). Germline V CDR1 and CDR2: MNHNY, SVGAGI (reference sequence). This CDR3 is built from 16 residues. V dropped 6 bases and J dropped 4 bases, with 22 bases sitting between them. CDR3 in DNA: TGTGCCAGCAGCCCGCCGGGGGTCGGGGGCAAATACGAGCAGTACTTC. Translating gives CASSPPGVGGKYEQYF.

The chain uses TRBV11-3 and TRBJ2-5; 8 nucleotides align to TRBD1. Losses at the gene ends were 5 bases for V and 5 bases for J; bases not matched to a gene: 10. The CDR3 covers 15 residues. Germline CDR1 reads SGHNT; CDR2 reads YENEEA. CDR3 in amino acids: CASSRGTGLAETQYF. The CDR3 DNA follows: TGTGCCAGCAGCAGGGGGACAGGCCTGGCTGAGACCCAGTACTTC. Based on the CDR3 plus reference TRBV11-3 and TRBJ2-5, the full variable domain is EAGVVQSPRYKIIEKKQPVAFWCNPISGHNTLYWYLQNLGQGPELLIRYENEEAVDDSQLPKDRFSAERLKGVDSTLKIQPAELGDSAVYLCASSRGTGLAETQYFGPGTRLLVL.

This chain joins TRBV7-8 and TRBJ2-5; D is possibly TRBD2 (6 bases). Trimming pared 8 bases from V and 2 bases from J, leaving 15 bases between. CDR1 SGHVS and CDR2 FQNEAQ come from the germline V gene. There are 14 residues in the CDR3. The CDR3 reads CASSPGGRQETQYF. CDR3 sequence (DNA): TGTGCCAGCTCCCCAGGAGGGCGACAAGAGACCCAGTACTTC.

The V call is TRBV7-8, the J call TRBJ2-2; D unclear. The V end was cut by 0 bases, the J end by 7 bases, with 6 bases between. The CDR3 is 13 amino acids. CDR1 and CDR2 (germline): SGHVS, FQNEAQ. CDR3 in amino acids: CASSLALNGELFF. DNA for the CDR3: TGTGCCAGCAGCTTAGCGTTGAACGGGGAGCTGTTTTTT.

The CDR3 nucleotides read TGTGCCAGCAGCGTAGCCGGGACAGGGGCAGATACGCAGTATTTT. As protein: CASSVAGTGADTQYF. This sequence joins TRBV9 and TRBJ2-3, with TRBD1 identical over 10 bases. V lost 0 bases and J lost 4; bases outside the gene matches: 2. The CDR3 covers 15 residues. Germline V CDR1 and CDR2: SGDLS, YYNGEE.

There are a few counts of this clone. The rearrangement joins TRBV18 to TRBJ1-1, with D unclear. Trimming took 0 bases from V and 1 from J, leaving 9 bases between them. Germline loops: CDR1 KGHSH, CDR2 LQKENI. CDR3 length equals 15 residues. The CDR3 region is CASSPPVGGNTEAFF. CDR3 bases: TGTGCCAGCTCACCACCGGTCGGAGGGAACACTGAAGCTTTCTTT.

This chain joins TRBV10-3 and TRBJ1-1; 8 bases match TRBD1. The germline V gene has CDR1 ENHRY and CDR2 SYGVKD. The CDR3 is made up of 17 amino acids. J gave up 0 bases and V 2 bases, and 8 bases lay outside the gene matches. The CDR3 nucleotides read TGTGCCATCAGTGAGCGCGCAGGGGGCGGGCTGAACACTGAAGCTTTCTTT. Its protein product is CAISERAGGGLNTEAFF.

This clone came up a few times. V usage is TRBV7-6 and J usage is TRBJ2-2; no definite D call. This CDR3 contains 12 residues. The V end lost 5 bases, the J end lost 6 bases, and 7 bases lay between the germline ends. Germline CDR1 reads SGHVS; CDR2 reads FNYEAQ. The CDR3 is CASSIRAGELFF. The CDR3 DNA is TGTGCCAGCAGCATCCGGGCCGGGGAGCTGTTTTTT.

This clone appeared a few times. The chain carries TRBV2 and TRBJ1-6; D might be TRBD1 (5 bases). The germline V gene has CDR1 SNHLY and CDR2 FYNNEI. V gave up 7 bases and J gave up 3 bases, with 13 bases separating them. This CDR3 contains 15 residues. The CDR3 loop reads CASNPDSVYNSPLHF. The CDR3 DNA reads as TGTGCCAGCAACCCAGACAGTGTCTATAATTCACCCCTCCACTTT.

J is TRBJ2-3 and V is TRBV11-3; D is unresolved. Germline-derived CDR1 and CDR2 are SGHNT and YENEEA. Trimming removed 5 bases at V and 0 bases at J, with 18 bases between. This CDR3 is built from 17 residues. CDR3 sequence: CASSALRTSASTDTQYF. In nucleotides, the CDR3 is TGTGCCAGCAGCGCCCTCCGCACGTCCGCTAGCACAGATACGCAGTATTTT.

This clone has a handful of counts. The chain uses TRBV29-1 and TRBJ1-1; D is ambiguous. The ends were cut back, 3 bases at V and 4 bases at J, with 15 bases in the middle. Germline V gene lookup returns CDR1 SQVTM and CDR2 ANQGSEA. The CDR3 totals 14 residues. DNA of the CDR3: TGCAGCGTTGACTCTATCTACGGGGTCACTGAAGCTTTCTTT. This codes for CSVDSIYGVTEAFF.

This clone was counted a single time. The chain couples TRBV5-1 to TRBJ2-7; no clear D. Germline CDR1 is SGHRS and CDR2 is YFSETQ. The CDR3 spans 15 residues. Trimming shortened V by 0 bases and J by 1 base, and 11 bases separated the two germline ends. The CDR3 nucleotides read TGCGCCAGCAGCTTGGGACCCACCCAGTCCTACGAGCAGTACTTC. It translates to CASSLGPTQSYEQYF. The full variable domain, in which reference TRBV5-1 and TRBJ2-7 provide the parts outside the CDR3, is KAGVTQTPRYLIKTRGQQVTLSCSPISGHRSVSWYQQTPGQGLQFLFEYFSETQRNKGNFPGRFSGRQFSNSRSEMNVSTLELGDSALYLCASSLGPTQSYEQYFGPGTRLTVT.